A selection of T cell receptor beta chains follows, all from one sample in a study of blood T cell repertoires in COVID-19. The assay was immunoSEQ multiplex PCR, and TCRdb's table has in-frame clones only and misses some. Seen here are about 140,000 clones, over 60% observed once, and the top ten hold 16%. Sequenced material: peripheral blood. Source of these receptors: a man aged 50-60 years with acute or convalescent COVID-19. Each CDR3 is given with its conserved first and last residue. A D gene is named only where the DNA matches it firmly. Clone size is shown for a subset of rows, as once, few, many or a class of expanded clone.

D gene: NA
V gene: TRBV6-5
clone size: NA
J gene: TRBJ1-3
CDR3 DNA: TGTGCCAGCAGTTACTCGAGCTCCGGAAACACCATATATTTT
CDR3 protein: CASSYSSSGNTIYF

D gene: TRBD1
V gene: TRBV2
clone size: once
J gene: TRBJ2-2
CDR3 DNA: TGTGCCAGCCTAGGACAGGGGGCTAGTAGCGGGGAGCTGTTTTTT
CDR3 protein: CASLGQGASSGELFF

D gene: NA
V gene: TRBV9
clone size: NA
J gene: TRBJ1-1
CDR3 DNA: TGTGCCAGCAGCGTAAAACAGACGACTGAAGCTTTCTTT
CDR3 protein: CASSVKQTTEAFF

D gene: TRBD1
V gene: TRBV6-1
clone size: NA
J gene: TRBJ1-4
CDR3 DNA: TGTGCCAGCAGTGAAACGGGACAGGGGACGGGACTGTTTTTT
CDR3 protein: CASSETGQGTGLFF

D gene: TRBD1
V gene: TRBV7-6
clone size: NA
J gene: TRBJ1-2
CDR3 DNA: TGTGCCAGCAGTCCGGGACAGGGGGCTCGTGGCTACACCTTC
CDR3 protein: CASSPGQGARGYTF

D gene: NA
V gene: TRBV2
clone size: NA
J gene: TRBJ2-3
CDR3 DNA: TGTGCCAGCAGTGATCGGGGATCCACAGATACGCAGTATTTT
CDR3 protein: CASSDRGSTDTQYF

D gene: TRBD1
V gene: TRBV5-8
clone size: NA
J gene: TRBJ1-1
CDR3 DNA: TGTGCCAGCAGCTCTATAACGGGACAGGGGAAAGTGCGGGCTTTCTTT
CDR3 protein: CASSSITGQGKVRAFF

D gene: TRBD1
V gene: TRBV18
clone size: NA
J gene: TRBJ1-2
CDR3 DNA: TGTGCCAGCTCACCAGGACAGGGAATGAGCTATGGCTACACCTTC
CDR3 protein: CASSPGQGMSYGYTF

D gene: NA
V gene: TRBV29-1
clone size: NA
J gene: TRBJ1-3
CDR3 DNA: TGCAGCGTTGATGCGGGTATGATAGGAAACACCATATATTTT
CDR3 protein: CSVDAGMIGNTIYF

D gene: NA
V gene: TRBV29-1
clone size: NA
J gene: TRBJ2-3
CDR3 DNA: TGCAGCGTTGAAGAAAGGGGGTCGCAGTATTTT
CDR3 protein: CSVEERGSQYF

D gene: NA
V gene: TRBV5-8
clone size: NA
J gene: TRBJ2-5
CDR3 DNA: TGTGCCAGCAGAAACGACATATTAGAAGAGACCCAGTACTTC
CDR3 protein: CASRNDILEETQYF

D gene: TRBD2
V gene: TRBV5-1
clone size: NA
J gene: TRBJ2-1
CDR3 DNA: TGCGCCAGCAGTAGGTTAGCGGGGGGCCAAAATTACAATGAGCAGTTCTTC
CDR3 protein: CASSRLAGGQNYNEQFF

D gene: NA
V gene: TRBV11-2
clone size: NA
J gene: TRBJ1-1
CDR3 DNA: TGTGCCAGCAGCCATATCATTCGGGGGAACACTGAAGCTTTCTTT
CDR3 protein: CASSHIIRGNTEAFF

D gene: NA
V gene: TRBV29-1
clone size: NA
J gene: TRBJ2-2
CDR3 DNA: TGCAGCGTTGAAGGACAAGGCCGGAACACCGGGGAGCTGTTTTTT
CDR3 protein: CSVEGQGRNTGELFF

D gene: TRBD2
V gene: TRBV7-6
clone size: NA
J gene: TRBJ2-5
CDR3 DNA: TGTGCCAGCAGCCCTTCAGGACTAGCGGGCCTAGAGACCCAGTACTTC
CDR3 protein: CASSPSGLAGLETQYF

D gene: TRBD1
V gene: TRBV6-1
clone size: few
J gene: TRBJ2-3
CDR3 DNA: TGTGCCAGCAGTGATTTCAGGGGGCGCACAGATACGCAGTATTTT
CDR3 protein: CASSDFRGRTDTQYF

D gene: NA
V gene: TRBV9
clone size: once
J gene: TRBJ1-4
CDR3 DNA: TGTGCCAGCAGCGTAGCGGGAGCCGATAATGAAAAACTGTTTTTT
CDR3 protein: CASSVAGADNEKLFF

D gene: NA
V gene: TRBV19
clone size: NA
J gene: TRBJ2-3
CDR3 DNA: TGTGCCAGTAGTATAAAGTGGCGGGGCGTAATAGATACGCAGTATTTT
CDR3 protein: CASSIKWRGVIDTQYF

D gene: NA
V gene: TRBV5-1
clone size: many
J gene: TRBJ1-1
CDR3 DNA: TGCGCCAGCAAAAGGTCAGGGGAATTTGTCGCTGAAGCTTTCTTT
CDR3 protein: CASKRSGEFVAEAFF

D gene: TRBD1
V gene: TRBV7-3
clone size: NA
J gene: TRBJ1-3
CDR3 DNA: TGTGCCAGCAGCGAAAACAGGGGTGGGGCCATATATTTT
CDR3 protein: CASSENRGGAIYF

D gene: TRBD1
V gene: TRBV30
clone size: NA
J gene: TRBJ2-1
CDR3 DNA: TGTGCCTGGAGTGTACGGACCGGGACAGGGGGGAATGAGCAGTTCTTC
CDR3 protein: CAWSVRTGTGGNEQFF

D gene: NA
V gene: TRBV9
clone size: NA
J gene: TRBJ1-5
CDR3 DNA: TGTGCCAGCAGCGTAGATTCAGGGAATCAGCCCCAGCATTTT
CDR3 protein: CASSVDSGNQPQHF

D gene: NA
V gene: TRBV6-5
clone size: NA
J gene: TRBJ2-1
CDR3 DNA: TGTGCCAGCAGTTACAGGGTTGGCAGGGATGAGCAGTTCTTC
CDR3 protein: CASSYRVGRDEQFF

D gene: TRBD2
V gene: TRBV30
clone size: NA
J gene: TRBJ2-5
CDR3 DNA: TGTGCCTGGAGTGTAGGACTAGCGGAGACCCAGTACTTC
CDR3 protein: CAWSVGLAETQYF

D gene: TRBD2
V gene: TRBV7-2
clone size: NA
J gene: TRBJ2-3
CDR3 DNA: TGTGCCAGCAGCTCTTTAGCGGGGGGGCCCACAGATACGCAGTATTTT
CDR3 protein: CASSSLAGGPTDTQYF

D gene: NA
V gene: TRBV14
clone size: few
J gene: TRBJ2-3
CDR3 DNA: TGTGCCAGCAGCCAACGCAGGCAAGATACGCAGTATTTT
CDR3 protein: CASSQRRQDTQYF

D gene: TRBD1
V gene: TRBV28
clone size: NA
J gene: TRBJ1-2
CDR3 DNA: TGTGCCAGCAGAACCGGGACAGGGGGCTCTGGCTACACCTTC
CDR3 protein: CASRTGTGGSGYTF

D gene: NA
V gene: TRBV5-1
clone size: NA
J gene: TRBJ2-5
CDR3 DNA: TGCGCCAGTACCCGGACTGGGCCGCCGGAGACCCAGTACTTC
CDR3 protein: CASTRTGPPETQYF

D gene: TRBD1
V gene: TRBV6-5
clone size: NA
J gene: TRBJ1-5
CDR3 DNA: TGTGCCACAAGGACAGGGGGCCAGCCCCAGCATTTT
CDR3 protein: CATRTGGQPQHF

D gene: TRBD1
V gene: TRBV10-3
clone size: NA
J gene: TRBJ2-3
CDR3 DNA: TGTGCCATCAGTGAGTCGGGGACAGACCGAGATACGCAGTATTTT
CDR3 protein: CAISESGTDRDTQYF

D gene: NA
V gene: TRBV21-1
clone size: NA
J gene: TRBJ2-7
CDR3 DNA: TGTGCCAGCAGCAAAGGGCGGAGGGGGGGCTCCCCCTACGAGCAGTACTTC
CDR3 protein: CASSKGRRGGSPYEQYF

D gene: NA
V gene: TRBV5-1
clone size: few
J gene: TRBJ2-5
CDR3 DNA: TGCGCCAGCAGCCGGGGGGCCGATCCGTTGCCCCGTCAAGAGACCCAGTACTTC
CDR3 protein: CASSRGADPLPRQETQYF

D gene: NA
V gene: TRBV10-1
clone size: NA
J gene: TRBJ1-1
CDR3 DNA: TGCGCCAGCAGTGGCGGGACCGGACGGAACACTGAAGCTTTCTTT
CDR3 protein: CASSGGTGRNTEAFF

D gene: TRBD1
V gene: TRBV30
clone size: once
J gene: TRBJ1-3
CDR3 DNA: TGTGCCTGGAGGTCCTTGACAGGGTCTGGAAACACCATATATTTT
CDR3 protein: CAWRSLTGSGNTIYF

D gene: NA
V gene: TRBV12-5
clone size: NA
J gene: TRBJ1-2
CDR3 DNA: TGTGCTAGTGGTCCACCAGGGCTAACTTATGGCTACACCTTC
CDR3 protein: CASGPPGLTYGYTF

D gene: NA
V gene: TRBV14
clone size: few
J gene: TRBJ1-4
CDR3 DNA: TGTGCCAGCAGCCAAACAATTGTAGGAGGTCTCGTAAAACTGTTTTTT
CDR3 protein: CASSQTIVGGLVKLFF

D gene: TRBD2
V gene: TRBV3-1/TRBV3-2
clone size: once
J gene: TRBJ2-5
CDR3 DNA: TGTGCCAGCAGCCGGCCTTCGGGACTAGCGGTATTAGAGACCCAGTACTTC
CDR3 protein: CASSRPSGLAVLETQYF

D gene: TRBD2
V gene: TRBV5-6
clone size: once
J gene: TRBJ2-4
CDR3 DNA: TGTGCCAGCAGCGCCCTAGCGGGAGACAAAAACATTCAGTACTTC
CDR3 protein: CASSALAGDKNIQYF

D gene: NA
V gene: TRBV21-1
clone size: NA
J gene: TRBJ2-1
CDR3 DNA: TGTGCCAGCAGCAAAGACAAAGGGGTAGCGGGGGGGCCTAGCATTTACAATGAGCAGTTCTTC
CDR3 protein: CASSKDKGVAGGPSIYNEQFF

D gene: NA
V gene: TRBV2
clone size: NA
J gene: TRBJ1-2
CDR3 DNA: TGTGCCAGCAGTTTACTTCGGGACTCCCGGTTGAGTGGCTACACCTTC
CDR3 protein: CASSLLRDSRLSGYTF

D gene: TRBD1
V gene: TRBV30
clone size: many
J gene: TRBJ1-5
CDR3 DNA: TGTGCCTGGGGGGGACAGGGCAATCAGCCCCAGCATTTT
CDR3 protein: CAWGGQGNQPQHF

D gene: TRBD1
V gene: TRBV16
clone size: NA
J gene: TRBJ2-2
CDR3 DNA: TGTGCCAGCATCAAACGATTAGGGGGCTGGGGGACCGGGGAGCTGTTTTTT
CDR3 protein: CASIKRLGGWGTGELFF

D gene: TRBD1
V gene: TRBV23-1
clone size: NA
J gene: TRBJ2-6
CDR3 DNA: TGCGCCAGCAATCAGGGGTCGACAGGGCGGGCCTCTGGGGCCAACGTCCTGACTTTC
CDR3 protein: CASNQGSTGRASGANVLTF

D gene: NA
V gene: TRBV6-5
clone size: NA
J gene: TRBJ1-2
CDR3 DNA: TGTGCCAGTGGGAACAGGGTATATGGCTACACCTTC
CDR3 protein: CASGNRVYGYTF

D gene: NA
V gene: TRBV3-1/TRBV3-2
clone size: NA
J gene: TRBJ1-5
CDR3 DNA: TGTGCCAGCAGCCGTGGGGGGACGCGCAATCAGCCCCAGCATTTT
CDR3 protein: CASSRGGTRNQPQHF

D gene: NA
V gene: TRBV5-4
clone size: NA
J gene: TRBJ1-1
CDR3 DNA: TGTGCCAGCAGCTTATTCGGGACTGAAGCTTTCTTT
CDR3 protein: CASSLFGTEAFF

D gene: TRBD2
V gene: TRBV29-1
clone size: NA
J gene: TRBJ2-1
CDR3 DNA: TGCAGCGTATGGGGCGGGGGCTCCTACAATGAGCAGTTCTTC
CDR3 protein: CSVWGGGSYNEQFF

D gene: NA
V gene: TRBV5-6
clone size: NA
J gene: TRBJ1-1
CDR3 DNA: TGTGCCAGCAGCTTGGGGGGAGTAGATACTGAAGCTTTCTTT
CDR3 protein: CASSLGGVDTEAFF

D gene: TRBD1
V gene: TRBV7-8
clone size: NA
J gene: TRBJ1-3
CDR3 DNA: TGTGCCAGCAGCCCGACAGGGGTCTCTGGAAACACCATATATTTT
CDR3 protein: CASSPTGVSGNTIYF